One and the same sample provided the 22 T cell receptor beta chains below, sequenced in a study of T-cell memory formation after mild COVID-19. A single record per CDR3 protein comes from TCRdb applying MiXCR to the 5' RACE reads. This table has approximately 260,000 distinct CDR3 sequences, 16% appearing once. The sample consisted of PBMCs or a T cell subset sorted from them (not recorded which). The receptors derive from a man aged 18 to 30 who had mild COVID-19 (a few samples of this study predate the infection). Cell type and time point are not known.

This clonotype occurred a few times. The chain uses TRBV15 and TRBJ2-5; D may be TRBD1 (6 bases). Germline loops: CDR1 LNHNV, CDR2 YYDKDF (reference sequence). The CDR3 length is 15 residues. Trimming stripped 0 bases from V and 5 bases from J, with 13 bases between. Written as DNA, the CDR3 is TGTGCCACCAGCAGAGATCGGGCAGGGGCGGAGACCCAGTACTTC. Protein: CATSRDRAGAETQYF.

CDR3 amino acids: CASNPGPYGYTF. The CDR3 DNA sequence: TGTGCCAGCAATCCCGGCCCGTATGGCTACACCTTC. V is TRBV12-3 or TRBV12-4 and J is TRBJ1-2; no clear D. Trimming stripped 7 bases from V and 5 bases from J, with 11 bases between. The CDR3 runs to 12 residues.

As concerns this clonotype: A junction boundary mismatches the germline segment, possibly from a read error. V gene TRBV4-1 combines with J gene TRBJ1-4; TRBD1 might be the D (6 bases). This CDR3 has 11 residues. Germline CDR1 MGHRA, CDR2 YSYEKL. The chain's CDR3 is CASSHNRVRIF. In DNA, the CDR3 is TGCGCCAGCAGCCACAACAGGGTGAGGATTTTT.

The chain recombines TRBV6-2 or TRBV6-3 with TRBJ2-5; 7 bases align to TRBD1. V lost 6 bases to trimming and J lost 1 base; unmatched junction nucleotides: 8. In germline, CDR1 is MNHEY, CDR2 SVGEGT. The CDR3 is made up of 15 amino acids. The CDR3 nucleotides are TGTGCCAGCAGGAGGTGGACAGGTTCCCAAGAGACCCAGTACTTC. Its translation: CASRRWTGSQETQYF.

In this sample, this clonotype turned up a few times. The CDR3 DNA is TGTGCCAGCTCATCGGGACGGACGGGGTATAGTGAGCAGTTCTTC. It codes for CASSSGRTGYSEQFF. The chain combines TRBV18 with TRBJ2-1; D might be TRBD1 or TRBD2, each matching 5 bases. Trimming pared 5 bases from V and 9 bases from J, leaving 20 bases between. The CDR3 consists of 15 residues. CDR1 KGHSH and CDR2 LQKENI come from the germline V gene.

V usage is TRBV9 and J usage is TRBJ2-7; D is unresolved. CDR3 length: 13 amino acids. Trimming cost V 0 bases and J 4 bases, with 8 bases left between them. Germline CDR1 SGDLS, CDR2 YYNGEE. The CDR3 protein is CASSVDNGYEQYF. CDR3 bases: TGTGCCAGCAGCGTAGACAATGGGTACGAGCAGTACTTC.

V is TRBV5-1 and J is TRBJ1-1; 8 bases match TRBD1. The CDR3 is made up of 15 amino acids. J gave up 3 bases and V 3 bases, and 7 bases lay outside the gene matches. Germline values: CDR1 SGHRS, CDR2 YFSETQ. For the CDR3, the DNA is TGCGCCAGCAGCTCCTTACAGGGGGGGTACACTGAAGCTTTCTTT. Translation gives CASSSLQGGYTEAFF.

The rearrangement joins TRBV4-3 to TRBJ2-4, with 10 bases identical to TRBD2. This CDR3 is built from 19 residues. The V gene's germline CDR1 is LGHNA and CDR2 YSLEER. V lost 0 bases to trimming and J lost 0 bases; unmatched junction nucleotides: 8. In DNA form, the CDR3 reads TGCGCCAGCAGCCAAGACCCCCCTAGCGGGGGAGTAGCCAAAAACATTCAGTACTTC. Its translation: CASSQDPPSGGVAKNIQYF.

This clonotype was counted between two and nine times. This chain uses TRBV7-2 with TRBJ2-6; D remains ambiguous. Germline V gene data show CDR1 as SGHTA and CDR2 as FQGNSA. The germline V and J ends were trimmed by 1 base and 4 bases, with 8 bases remaining between them. The CDR3 contains 15 residues. In nucleotides, the CDR3 is TGTGCCAGCAGCTTAGACTTCACCGGGGCCAACGTCCTGACTTTC. Its protein product is CASSLDFTGANVLTF. Supplemented by reference TRBV7-2 and TRBJ2-6, the full variable domain reads GAGVSQSPSNKVTEKGKDVELRCDPISGHTALYWYRQSLGQGLEFLIYFQGNSAPDKSGLPSDRFSAERTGGSVSTLTIQRTQQEDSAVYLCASSLDFTGANVLTFGAGSRLTVL.

The chain has TRBV12-3 or TRBV12-4 and TRBJ1-1; D ambiguous. Deletions cut 2 bases from V and 7 bases from J, with 14 bases between. The CDR3 runs 14 residues. The CDR3, as DNA: TGTGCCAGCAGTTTAAGGGTGACGGCTCGTGAAGCTTTCTTT. It specifies CASSLRVTAREAFF.

The chain is built from TRBV5-1 and TRBJ2-3; 9 bases match TRBD2. CDR3 length: 15 amino acids. V lost 4 bases and J lost 5; bases outside the gene matches: 8. Germline lookup yields CDR1 SGHRS and CDR2 YFSETQ. CDR3 in amino acids: CASSTPSGEIDTQYF. Here the CDR3 DNA reads TGCGCCAGCAGCACCCCTAGCGGGGAGATAGATACGCAGTATTTT.

This clonotype showed up just a few times. The chain links TRBV4-2 to TRBJ2-1, with 9 bases aligning to TRBD2. V lost 0 bases, J lost 6 bases, and 3 bases stayed unmatched. CDR1 is LGHNA, CDR2 YNFKEQ, per germline. The CDR3 has 15 amino acids. DNA for the CDR3: TGTGCCAGCAGCCAAGAAAGCGGGGGGTTCAATGAGCAGTTCTTC. It translates to CASSQESGGFNEQFF.

The table lists this clonotype with a few counts. The CDR3 sequence: CATSRGRDEQYF. Here the CDR3 DNA reads TGTGCCACCAGCAGAGGGAGGGACGAGCAGTACTTC. The chain uses TRBV15 and TRBJ2-7, with a weak D call TRBD2 (6 bases). V was shortened by 1 base and J by 5 bases, with 6 bases between the two germline ends. This CDR3 is built from 12 residues. Germline values: CDR1 LNHNV, CDR2 YYDKDF (reference sequence).

This clonotype was seen a few times. J is TRBJ1-2 and V is TRBV3-1; D is ambiguous. V dropped 0 bases and J dropped 4 bases, with 9 bases sitting between them. CDR3 length: 14 residues. From germline, CDR1 is LGHDT and CDR2 YNNKEL (reference sequence). In DNA, the CDR3 is TGTGCCAGCAGCCAAGAGGGAGGGCCCTATGGCTACACCTTC. Protein: CASSQEGGPYGYTF.

This clonotype has only a few counts. This chain connects TRBV5-5 to TRBJ2-5, with 9 bases identical to TRBD1. V lost 7 bases, J lost 4 bases, and 8 bases stayed unmatched. The CDR3 length is 14 residues. The germline V gene has CDR1 SGHKS and CDR2 YYEKEE (reference sequence). CDR3 residues: CASDGDRAAETQYF. In DNA, the CDR3 is TGTGCCAGCGACGGGGACAGGGCGGCAGAGACCCAGTACTTC. Full variable domain (rest looked up from reference TRBV5-5 and TRBJ2-5): DAGVTQSPTHLIKTRGQQVTLRCSPISGHKSVSWYQQVLGQGPQFIFQYYEKEERGRGNFPDRFSARQFPNYSSELNVNALLLGDSALYLCASDGDRAAETQYFGPGTRLLVL.

A few counts support this clonotype. The V call is TRBV28, the J call TRBJ2-2; tentative D call: TRBD2 (6 bases). Germline V gives CDR1 MDHEN, CDR2 SYDVKM. V lost 5 bases and J lost 9, with 16 bases in between. The length of the CDR3 is 14 residues. This CDR3 reads CASSPPGGFRELFF. In DNA, the CDR3 is TGTGCCAGCAGTCCCCCTGGAGGGTTTCGGGAGCTGTTTTTT.

V is TRBV24-1 and J is TRBJ2-3; no definite D call. The CDR3 runs 14 residues. V lost 4 bases and J 3 bases, leaving 10 bases between the germline ends. The V gene's germline CDR1 is KGHDR and CDR2 SFDVKD. DNA of the CDR3: TGTGCCACCAGTGACCCAAAGGGAACAGATACGCAGTATTTT. Translating gives CATSDPKGTDTQYF.

This clonotype was seen only a few times. This rearrangement joins TRBV7-9 to TRBJ2-2; TRBD1 matches 7 bases. This CDR3 spans 15 amino acids. In germline, CDR1 is SEHNR, CDR2 FQNEAQ (reference sequence). Trimming removed 4 bases from V and 3 bases from J; junction bases left unmatched: 5. The CDR3 region has the DNA TGTGCCAGCAGCTCGCCGACAGGGTACACCGGGGAGCTGTTTTTT. It yields the protein CASSSPTGYTGELFF.

V gene TRBV3-1 combines with J gene TRBJ1-4; the D is unclear. This CDR3 contains 15 residues. V was clipped by 1 base and J by 5 bases, with 11 bases between them. Germline V CDR1 and CDR2: LGHDT, YNNKEL (reference sequence). The DNA of the CDR3 is TGTGCCAGCAGCCAAGGGCGACACGGCAATGAAAAACTGTTTTTT. It encodes CASSQGRHGNEKLFF.

The chain links TRBV7-9 to TRBJ2-3; 9 bases agree with TRBD1. The CDR3 contains 16 residues. CDR1 is SEHNR, CDR2 FQNEAQ, per germline (reference sequence). V shed 5 bases, J shed 2 bases, and the junction held 8 bases outside the gene matches. The CDR3 nucleotides are TGTGCCAGCAGCGCCGGGACAGGGTTATTCACAGATACGCAGTATTTT. Its protein product is CASSAGTGLFTDTQYF.

This clonotype appeared a few times. The genes are TRBV6-5 and TRBJ2-1; D is ambiguous. Trimming removed 11 bases from V and 6 bases from J, with 14 bases in between. The germline CDR1 and CDR2 sequences are MNHEY and SVGAGI. The CDR3 is 12 residues long. The CDR3 protein is CAAEAPSNEQFF. The CDR3 region has the DNA TGTGCCGCCGAGGCTCCATCCAATGAGCAGTTCTTC.

The sample holds a few counts of this clonotype. The genes are TRBV29-1 and TRBJ1-1, with 7 bases fitting TRBD1. The CDR3 sequence is 13 residues long. Germline V gene sequence: CDR1 SQVTM, CDR2 ANQGSEA. V dropped 4 bases and J dropped 3; count of bases not matched to a gene: 5. The CDR3, as DNA: TGCAGCGTTGTGGGGACAGATTACACTGAAGCTTTCTTT. It is translated as CSVVGTDYTEAFF.